One sample yielded the 25 T cell receptor beta chains listed below, sequenced in a study of prognosis after radiotherapy for stage I lung cancer. Starting from genomic DNA, TCR beta CDR3 was amplified through two-round multiplex PCR. TRBV and TRBJ genes each had their own specific primers in first-round PCR. MiXCR was run by TCRdb on the multiplex PCR reads, yielding one entry per CDR3 protein. The sample yields around 17,000 distinct CDR3 sequences, approximately 15% seen once. The source was PBMCs, collected before or after stereotactic body radiation therapy (not recorded which). These receptors came from a donor over 45 with non-small cell lung cancer.

This clonotype was recorded at least ten times. The chain recombines TRBV28 with TRBJ2-7; D might be TRBD1 (5 bases). V lost 3 bases, J lost 2 bases, and 8 bases lay in between. CDR3 length: 13 amino acids. CDR1 is MDHEN, CDR2 SYDVKM, per germline. CDR3 sequence (DNA): TGTGCCAGCAGTTTTCAGGGCCCCTACGAGCAGTACTTC. Amino acid sequence: CASSFQGPYEQYF.

This clonotype has at least ten counts. This chain links TRBV20-1 with TRBJ2-3, with D uncertain. V lost 5 bases to trimming and J lost 10 bases, with 16 bases between them. Per the germline V gene, CDR1 is DFQATT and CDR2 is SNEGSKA (reference sequence). CDR3 size: 12 residues. The CDR3 protein is CSAQGRLQPQYF. The CDR3 nucleotides read TGCAGTGCTCAAGGACGGCTCCAACCGCAGTATTTT.

As regards this clonotype: One end of the junction is discordant with germline, which a read error may explain. The chain has TRBV29-1 and TRBJ2-5, with 7 bases aligning to TRBD1. The germline V gene encodes CDR1 SQVTM and CDR2 ANQGSEA. The CDR3 is 15 residues long. CDR3 amino acids: CSVEHTGVHQEIQYF. The DNA for the CDR3 is TGCAGCGTTGAACACACAGGGGTCCATCAAGAGATCCAGTACTTC.

Worth noting for this clonotype: Given a much more abundant clone one base away, this may be a read error. This chain connects TRBV7-6 to TRBJ2-3, with TRBD2 matching 8 bases. Germline V gives CDR1 SGHVS, CDR2 FNYEAQ. The V gene end was trimmed by 3 bases and the J gene end by 2 bases; junction bases not matched to a gene: 10. The CDR3 is 17 amino acids. The CDR3 coding sequence is TGTGCCAGCAGCTTCGGCGGGGGGCTTTCTACCACAGATACGCAGTATTTT. Its protein product is CASSFGGGLSTTDTQYF.

In this sample, this clonotype turned up many times. The chain recombines TRBV20-1 with TRBJ2-2, with D perhaps TRBD1 (5 bases). This CDR3 contains 14 residues. The V gene lost 0 bases and the J gene lost 8 bases, with 13 bases spanning the gap. From germline, CDR1 is DFQATT and CDR2 SNEGSKA (reference sequence). The CDR3 loop reads CSARETGGRGELFF. CDR3 nucleotide sequence: TGCAGTGCTAGAGAAACAGGCGGAAGGGGGGAGCTGTTTTTT.

This clonotype was seen more than once but under ten times. One base away lies a much larger clone, so this may be a sequencing read error. V is TRBV2 and J is TRBJ2-7; D could derive from TRBD1 or TRBD2 (6 bases each). Germline values: CDR1 SNHLY, CDR2 FYNNEI. This CDR3 comprises 12 residues. CDR3 region: CASRVGGFEQSF. The CDR3 DNA follows: TGTGCCAGCCGAGTAGGGGGGTTCGAGCAGTCCTTC.

This clonotype has ten or more counts. The V gene is TRBV6-4, the J gene TRBJ1-4, with a weak D call TRBD1 (5 bases). CDR1 and CDR2 (germline): MRHNA, SNTAGT. V lost 6 bases, J lost 4 bases, and 21 bases lay in between. The CDR3 loop spans 17 amino acids. The CDR3 here is CASSGTRAQGDNEKLFF. For the CDR3, the DNA is TGTGCCAGCAGCGGAACCCGGGCCCAAGGGGATAATGAAAAACTGTTTTTT.

The sample holds one count of this clonotype. One end of the junction does not line up with germline, which may come from a read error. The chain uses TRBV2 and TRBJ1-4; the D is unclear. Germline-derived CDR1 and CDR2 are SNHLY and FYNNEI. There are 15 residues in the CDR3. The CDR3 DNA is TGTGCCAGCAGTGAAGGATCTAACTTGCGGGAAAAACAGTTTTTT. It is translated as CASSEGSNLREKQFF.

Ten or more counts support this clonotype. The genes are TRBV5-5 and TRBJ1-1, with D perhaps matching TRBD1 (5 bases). Germline CDR1 SGHKS, CDR2 YYEKEE (reference sequence). V lost 1 base and J 1 base, leaving 11 bases between the germline ends. The CDR3 has 15 amino acids. The CDR3 spells CASSLFGQTNTEAFF. The CDR3 nucleotides read TGTGCCAGCAGCTTGTTCGGACAAACGAACACTGAAGCTTTCTTT. The whole variable domain, filled in from reference TRBV5-5 and TRBJ1-1, reads DAGVTQSPTHLIKTRGQQVTLRCSPISGHKSVSWYQQVLGQGPQFIFQYYEKEERGRGNFPDRFSARQFPNYSSELNVNALLLGDSALYLCASSLFGQTNTEAFFGQGTRLTVV.

This clonotype was detected ten times or more. The rearrangement links TRBV2 to TRBJ1-5, with a weak D call TRBD1 (5 bases). This CDR3 contains 14 residues. V lost 6 bases, J lost 9 bases, and 18 bases lay in between. Germline-derived CDR1 and CDR2 are SNHLY and FYNNEI. Here the CDR3 DNA reads TGTGCCAGCAGGGAGGGGTTCTCTTATGGGCCCCAGCATTTT. As protein: CASREGFSYGPQHF.

In its sample, this clonotype was seen a few times. One base separates it from a far larger clone, so it is likely a read error. CDR3 sequence reads: CASSLAAGNEQSF. Here the CDR3 DNA reads TGTGCTAGCAGCTTAGCAGCGGGCAATGAGCAGTCCTTC. The chain couples TRBV7-9 to TRBJ2-1; tentative D call: TRBD2 (6 bases). CDR1 is SEHNR, CDR2 FQNEAQ, per germline (reference sequence). The CDR3 covers 13 residues.

This clonotype has a count of ten or more. This rearrangement joins TRBV20-1 to TRBJ2-1, with D perhaps TRBD2 (6 bases). This CDR3 is 11 amino acids long. Germline values: CDR1 DFQATT, CDR2 SNEGSKA (reference sequence). With 6 bases removed from V and 5 bases from J, the gap between germline ends came to 8 bases. As DNA, the CDR3 is TGCAGTGCGGGCGGGAACAATGAGCAGTTCTTC. Amino acid sequence: CSAGGNNEQFF.

This clonotype occurred many times. The chain has TRBV25-1 and TRBJ1-2; D gene unclear. Germline V lookup: CDR1 MGHDK, CDR2 SYGVNS. The CDR3 contains 14 residues. Trimming shortened V by 4 bases and J by 1 base, and 10 bases separated the two germline ends. CDR3 residues: CASSGAGFNYGYTF. The CDR3 bases are TGTGCCAGCAGTGGGGCAGGATTTAACTATGGCTACACCTTC.

This clonotype showed up many times. Relative to the germline gene, one junction end is altered; a read error may explain this. J is TRBJ1-5 and V is TRBV19, with a weak D call TRBD1 (5 bases). CDR3 length: 16 amino acids. Germline CDR1 LNHDA, CDR2 SQIVND (reference sequence). The CDR3 loop reads CASSIDRGRGRQPQRF. CDR3 nucleotides: TGTGCCAGTAGTATAGATCGCGGGAGGGGTCGTCAGCCCCAGCGTTTT.

In this sample, this clonotype turned up many times. The V and J genes are TRBV24-1 and TRBJ2-3, with D possibly TRBD1 on 6 matching bases. The CDR3 loop spans 15 amino acids. V was clipped by 3 bases and J by 1 base, with 10 bases between them. Germline values: CDR1 KGHDR, CDR2 SFDVKD. In DNA, the CDR3 is TGTGCCACCAGTGATCCACGGACAGGCACAGATACGCAGTATTTT. Translation gives CATSDPRTGTDTQYF.

A note on this clonotype: It is likely a read error: a sequence one base away is far more abundant. This sequence joins TRBV7-9 and TRBJ2-7; D perhaps matches TRBD2 (5 bases). Germline V lookup: CDR1 SEHNR, CDR2 FQNEAQ (reference sequence). This CDR3 has 15 residues. The CDR3 bases are TGTGCCAACAGCCGACCCGGAGGTGGGGTGGACCAGCAGTACTTC. Amino acids: CANSRPGGGVDQQYF.

This clonotype was recorded many times. The chain links TRBV2 to TRBJ2-4; D gene unclear. The germline V and J ends were trimmed by 7 bases and 2 bases, with 12 bases remaining between them. Germline CDR1 and CDR2: SNHLY and FYNNEI. This CDR3 has 14 residues. The CDR3: CASTPTVTKNIQYF. DNA for the CDR3: TGTGCCAGCACTCCGACGGTAACCAAAAACATTCAGTACTTC.

About this clonotype: One base away lies a much larger clone, so this may be a sequencing read error. This chain links TRBV5-1 with TRBJ1-1; TRBD1 might be the D (5 bases). Germline loops: CDR1 SGHRS, CDR2 YFSETQ. Trimming removed 1 base at V and 5 bases at J, with 12 bases between. This CDR3 spans 14 amino acids. CDR3 region: CASSLSGQGTEAFF. In DNA form, the CDR3 reads TGCGCCAGCAGCTTGAGCGGCCAGGGTACTGAAGCTTTCTTT.

At least ten counts were recorded for this clonotype. The chain uses TRBV6-2 or TRBV6-3 and TRBJ2-1; 9 bases are shared with TRBD2. Germline V gives CDR1 MNHEY, CDR2 SVGEGT. With V trimmed by 2 bases and J by 8 bases, 10 bases remained unmatched. CDR3 length equals 16 residues. CDR3 nucleotides: TGTGCCAGCAGTTACGGGCTAGCGGGATCTCTTGATGAGCAGTTCTTC. Protein product: CASSYGLAGSLDEQFF.

The chain carries TRBV5-1 and TRBJ1-3; 7 nucleotides align to TRBD1. Trimming removed 0 bases from V and 0 bases from J; junction bases left unmatched: 3. The CDR3 contains 16 residues. Per the germline V gene, CDR1 is SGHRS and CDR2 is YFSETQ. CDR3 DNA sequence: TGCGCCAGCAGCTTGGATGGACAGGACTCTGGAAACACCATATATTTT. It codes for CASSLDGQDSGNTIYF.

This clonotype came up once. The chain joins TRBV7-6 to TRBJ2-3; D gene unclear. This CDR3 has 14 residues. V lost 4 bases to trimming and J lost 15 bases, with 23 bases between them. Germline V gene lookup returns CDR1 SGHVS and CDR2 FNYEAQ. This CDR3 reads CASSSLGLDDMQYF. The DNA of the CDR3 is TGTGCCAGCAGCTCACTTGGCCTGGATGATATGCAATATTTT.

This clonotype appeared many times. The genes are TRBV18 and TRBJ2-2; D not certain. Trimming took 3 bases from V and 2 from J, leaving 13 bases between them. CDR1 and CDR2 (germline): KGHSH, LQKENI. The CDR3 contains 16 residues. CDR3 residues: CASSPRALGNTGELFF. CDR3 nucleotide sequence: TGTGCCAGCTCACCTCGGGCCCTAGGAAACACCGGGGAGCTGTTTTTT.

Sample share makes this clonotype medium-sized. The chain couples TRBV7-9 to TRBJ2-2, with unresolved D. Germline CDR1 and CDR2: SEHNR and FQNEAQ (reference sequence). The CDR3 is 15 residues long. V shed 4 bases and J shed 2 bases, with 11 bases lying between them. As DNA, the CDR3 is TGTGCCAGCAGCTATGCAGCCCTAAACACCGGGGAGCTGTTTTTT. Translation: CASSYAALNTGELFF.

This clonotype was seen ten or more times. The gene calls are TRBV12-3 or TRBV12-4 and TRBJ1-2; 7 nucleotides match TRBD1. The trim removed 7 bases at V and 7 bases at J, leaving 9 bases unmatched. CDR3 length: 13 residues. CDR3 sequence: CASNSGTVSGYTF. The CDR3 nucleotides read TGTGCCAGCAACTCCGGGACAGTCAGTGGCTACACCTTC.

This clonotype was recorded once. Since a far larger clone is one base different, this is likely a read error. V is TRBV6-4 and J is TRBJ2-1; 10 nucleotides align to TRBD2. The CDR3 has 14 amino acids. V dropped 6 bases and J dropped 11; count of bases not matched to a gene: 10. Germline values: CDR1 MRHNA, CDR2 SNTAGT. The CDR3 loop reads CASRALAGDYKQFF. The CDR3 nucleotides are TGTGCCAGCAGAGCCCTAGCGGGGGACTATAAGCAGTTCTTC.